This T cell receptor (beta chain) was sequenced in a study of blood T cell repertoires in COVID-19. Looking at the study overall: Samples representing acute and convalescent COVID-19 were sourced from the United States, Italy and Spain. From T cells, B-cell-depleted T cells, or PBMCs came the material, which was cDNA or gDNA.

This table comes from immunoSEQ multiplex PCR, and its TCRdb copy is limited to in-frame clones, with some not included. The sample includes about 200,000 clones, roughly 82% seen only once; the top ten take about 12%. The V gene end was trimmed by 3 bases and the J gene end by 5 bases; junction bases not matched to a gene: 8. From germline, CDR1 is SGHTA and CDR2 FQGNSA. The CDR3 spans 15 residues. The gene calls are TRBV7-2 and TRBJ2-5, with TRBD2 identical over 8 bases. This sequence originates from a woman aged 40-49 years with acute or convalescent COVID-19. Sequencing was done on a sample of peripheral blood. This CDR3 reads CASSFRGGPVETQYF. The CDR3 DNA reads TGTGCCAGCAGCTTTCGCGGGGGGCCGGTTGAGACCCAGTACTTC.